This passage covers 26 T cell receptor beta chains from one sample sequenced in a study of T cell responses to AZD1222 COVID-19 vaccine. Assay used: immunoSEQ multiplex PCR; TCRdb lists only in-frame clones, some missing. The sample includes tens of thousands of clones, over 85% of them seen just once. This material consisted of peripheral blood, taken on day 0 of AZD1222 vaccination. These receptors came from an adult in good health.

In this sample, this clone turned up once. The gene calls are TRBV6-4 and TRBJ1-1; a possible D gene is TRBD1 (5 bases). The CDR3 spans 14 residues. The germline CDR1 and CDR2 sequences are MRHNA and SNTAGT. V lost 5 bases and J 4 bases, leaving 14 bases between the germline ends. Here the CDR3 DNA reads TGTGCCAGCAGTCGCGAGGGGAGGATCACTGAAGCTTTCTTT. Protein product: CASSREGRITEAFF.

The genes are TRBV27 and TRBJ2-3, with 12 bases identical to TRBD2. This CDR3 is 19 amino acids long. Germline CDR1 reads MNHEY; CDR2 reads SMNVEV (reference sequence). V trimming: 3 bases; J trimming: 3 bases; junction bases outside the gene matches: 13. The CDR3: CASSLSLAGGPMVTDTQYF. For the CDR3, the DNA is TGTGCCAGCAGTTTGTCCCTAGCGGGAGGGCCAATGGTAACAGATACGCAGTATTTT.

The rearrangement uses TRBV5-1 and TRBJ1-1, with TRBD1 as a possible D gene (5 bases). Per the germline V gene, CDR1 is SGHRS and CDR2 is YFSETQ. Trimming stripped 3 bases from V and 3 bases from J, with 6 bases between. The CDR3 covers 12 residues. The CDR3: CASSWGDTEAFF. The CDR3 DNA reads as TGCGCCAGCAGCTGGGGGGACACTGAAGCTTTCTTT.

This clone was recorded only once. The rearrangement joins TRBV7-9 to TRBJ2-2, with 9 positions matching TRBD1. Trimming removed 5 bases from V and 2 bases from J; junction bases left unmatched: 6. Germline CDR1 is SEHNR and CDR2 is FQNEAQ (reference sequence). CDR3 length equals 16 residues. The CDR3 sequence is CASSKAGQGNTGELFF. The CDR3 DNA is TGTGCCAGCAGCAAAGCGGGACAGGGAAACACCGGGGAGCTGTTTTTT.

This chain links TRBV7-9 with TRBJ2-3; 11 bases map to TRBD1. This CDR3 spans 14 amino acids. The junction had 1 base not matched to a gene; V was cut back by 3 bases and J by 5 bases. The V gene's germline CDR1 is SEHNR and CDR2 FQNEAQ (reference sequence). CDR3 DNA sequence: TGTGCCAGCAGCTTCGGGACAGGGGGAGATACGCAGTATTTT. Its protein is CASSFGTGGDTQYF.

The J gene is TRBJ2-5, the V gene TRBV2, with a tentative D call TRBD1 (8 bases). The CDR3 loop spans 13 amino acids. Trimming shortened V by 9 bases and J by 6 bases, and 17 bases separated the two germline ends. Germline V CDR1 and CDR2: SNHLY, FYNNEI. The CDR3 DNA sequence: TGTGCCAGTGCCGGACAGGGAGGGAAGACCCAGTACTTC. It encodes CASAGQGGKTQYF.

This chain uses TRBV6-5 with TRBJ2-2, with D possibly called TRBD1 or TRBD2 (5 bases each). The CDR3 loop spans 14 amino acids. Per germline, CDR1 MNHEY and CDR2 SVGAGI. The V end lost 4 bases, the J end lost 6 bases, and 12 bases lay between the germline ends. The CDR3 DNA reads TGTGCCAGCAGTTCCGATGGGGGAGCCGGGGAGCTGTTTTTT. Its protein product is CASSSDGGAGELFF.

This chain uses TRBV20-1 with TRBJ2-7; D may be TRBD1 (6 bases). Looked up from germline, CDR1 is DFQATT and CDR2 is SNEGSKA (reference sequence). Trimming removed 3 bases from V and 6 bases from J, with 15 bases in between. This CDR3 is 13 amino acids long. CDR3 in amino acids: CSASFSQGGEQYF. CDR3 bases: TGCAGTGCTAGTTTCTCACAGGGTGGCGAGCAGTACTTC.

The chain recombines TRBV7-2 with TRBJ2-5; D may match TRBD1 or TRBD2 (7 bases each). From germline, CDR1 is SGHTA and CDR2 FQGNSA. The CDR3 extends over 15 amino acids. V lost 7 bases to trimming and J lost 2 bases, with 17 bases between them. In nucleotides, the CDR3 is TGTGCCAGCACCACAGCGGGGACAGCGCAAGAGACCCAGTACTTC. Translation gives CASTTAGTAQETQYF.

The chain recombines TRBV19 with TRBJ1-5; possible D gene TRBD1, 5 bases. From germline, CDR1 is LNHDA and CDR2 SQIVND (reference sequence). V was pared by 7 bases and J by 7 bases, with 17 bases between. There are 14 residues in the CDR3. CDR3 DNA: TGTGCCAGTACCTTGTGGCAGGGCCGACAGCCCCAGCATTTT. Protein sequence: CASTLWQGRQPQHF.

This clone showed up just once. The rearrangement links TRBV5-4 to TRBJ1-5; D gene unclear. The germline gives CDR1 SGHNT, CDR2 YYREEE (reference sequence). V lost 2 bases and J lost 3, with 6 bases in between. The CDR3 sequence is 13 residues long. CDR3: CASSFDYNQPQHF. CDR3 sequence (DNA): TGTGCCAGCAGCTTCGACTACAATCAGCCCCAGCATTTT.

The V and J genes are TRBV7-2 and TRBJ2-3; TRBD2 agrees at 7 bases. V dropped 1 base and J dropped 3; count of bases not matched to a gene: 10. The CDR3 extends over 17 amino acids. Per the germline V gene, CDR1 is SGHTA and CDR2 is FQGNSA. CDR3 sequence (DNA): TGTGCCAGCAGCTTAGGGCTGGCGGGAGTCGGAACAGATACGCAGTATTTT. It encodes CASSLGLAGVGTDTQYF.

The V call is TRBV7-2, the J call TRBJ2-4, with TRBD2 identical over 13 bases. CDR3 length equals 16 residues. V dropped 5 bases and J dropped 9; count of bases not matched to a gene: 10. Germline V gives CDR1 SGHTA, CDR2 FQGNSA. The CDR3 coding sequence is TGTGCCAGCAGCCCCGGGACTAGCGGGACCAGGGGCATTCAGTACTTC. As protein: CASSPGTSGTRGIQYF.

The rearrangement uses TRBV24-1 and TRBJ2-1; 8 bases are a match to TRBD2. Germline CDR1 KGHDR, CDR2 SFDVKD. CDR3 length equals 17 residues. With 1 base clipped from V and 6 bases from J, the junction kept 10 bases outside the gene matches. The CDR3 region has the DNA TGTGCCACCAGTGATTTCTCCCCCCGGGAGGGCCTCAATGAGCAGTTCTTC. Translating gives CATSDFSPREGLNEQFF.

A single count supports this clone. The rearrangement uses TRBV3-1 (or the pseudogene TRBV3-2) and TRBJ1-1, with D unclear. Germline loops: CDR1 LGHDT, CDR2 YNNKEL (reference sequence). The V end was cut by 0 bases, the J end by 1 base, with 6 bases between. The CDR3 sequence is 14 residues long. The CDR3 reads CASSQDLRNTEAFF. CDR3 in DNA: TGTGCCAGCAGCCAAGATCTGAGGAACACTGAAGCTTTCTTT.

The CDR3 DNA follows: TGTGCCAGCAGCTTTGAGCGGTACACAGATACGCAGTATTTT. Protein sequence: CASSFERYTDTQYF. The chain couples TRBV11-3 to TRBJ2-3, with D possibly being TRBD2 (5 bases). Trimming shortened V by 3 bases and J by 2 bases, and 9 bases separated the two germline ends. This CDR3 is built from 14 residues. CDR1 and CDR2 from the germline V gene are SGHNT and YENEEA.

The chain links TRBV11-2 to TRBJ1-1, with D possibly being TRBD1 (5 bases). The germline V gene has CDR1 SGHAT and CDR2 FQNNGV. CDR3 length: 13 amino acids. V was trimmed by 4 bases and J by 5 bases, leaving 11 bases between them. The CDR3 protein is CASSSRPGTEAFF. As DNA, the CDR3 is TGTGCCAGCAGCTCACGACCAGGGACTGAAGCTTTCTTT.

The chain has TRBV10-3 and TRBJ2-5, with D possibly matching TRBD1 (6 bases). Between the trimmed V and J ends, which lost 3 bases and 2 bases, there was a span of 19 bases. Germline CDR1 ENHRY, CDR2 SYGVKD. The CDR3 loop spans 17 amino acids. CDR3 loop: CAISEGQSRKQQETQYF. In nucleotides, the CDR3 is TGTGCCATCAGTGAAGGACAGAGTAGAAAGCAACAAGAGACCCAGTACTTC.

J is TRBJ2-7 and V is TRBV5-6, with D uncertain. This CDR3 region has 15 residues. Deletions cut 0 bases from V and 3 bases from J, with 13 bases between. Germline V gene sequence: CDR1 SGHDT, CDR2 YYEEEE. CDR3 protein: CASSLGVGLFYEQYF. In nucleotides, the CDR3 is TGTGCCAGCAGCTTGGGAGTGGGCCTCTTCTACGAGCAGTACTTC.

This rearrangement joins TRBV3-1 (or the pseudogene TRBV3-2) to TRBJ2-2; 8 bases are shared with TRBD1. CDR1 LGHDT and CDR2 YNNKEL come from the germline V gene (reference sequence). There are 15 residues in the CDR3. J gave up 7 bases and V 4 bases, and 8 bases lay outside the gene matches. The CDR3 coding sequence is TGTGCCAGCAGCCCCCTGGGACAGGAGGGCGGGGAGCTGTTTTTT. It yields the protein CASSPLGQEGGELFF.

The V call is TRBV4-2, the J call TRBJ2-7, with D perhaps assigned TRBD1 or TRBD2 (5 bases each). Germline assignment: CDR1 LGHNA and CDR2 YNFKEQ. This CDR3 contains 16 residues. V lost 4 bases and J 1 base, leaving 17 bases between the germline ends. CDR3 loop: CASSLLGFGASYEQYF. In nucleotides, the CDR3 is TGTGCCAGCAGCCTATTGGGTTTCGGGGCGTCCTACGAGCAGTACTTC.

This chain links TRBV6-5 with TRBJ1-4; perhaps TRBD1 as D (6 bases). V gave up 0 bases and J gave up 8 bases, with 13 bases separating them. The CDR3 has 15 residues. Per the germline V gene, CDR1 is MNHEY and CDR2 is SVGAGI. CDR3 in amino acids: CASSYSNRAAEKLFF. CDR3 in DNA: TGTGCCAGCAGTTACTCGAACAGGGCCGCCGAAAAACTGTTTTTT.

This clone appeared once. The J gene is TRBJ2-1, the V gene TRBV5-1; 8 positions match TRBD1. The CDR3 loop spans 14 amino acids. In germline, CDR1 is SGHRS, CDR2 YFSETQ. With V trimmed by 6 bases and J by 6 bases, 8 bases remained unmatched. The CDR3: CASTANTGGNEQFF. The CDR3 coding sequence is TGCGCCAGCACCGCGAATACAGGGGGCAATGAGCAGTTCTTC.

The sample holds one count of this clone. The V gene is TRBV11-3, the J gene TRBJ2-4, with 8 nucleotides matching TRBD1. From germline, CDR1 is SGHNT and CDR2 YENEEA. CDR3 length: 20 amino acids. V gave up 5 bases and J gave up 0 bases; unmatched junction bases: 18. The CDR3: CASSDTLPGQVIIAKNIQYF. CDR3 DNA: TGTGCCAGCAGCGACACACTTCCGGGACAGGTGATAATAGCCAAAAACATTCAGTACTTC. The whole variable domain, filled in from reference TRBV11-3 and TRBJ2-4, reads EAGVVQSPRYKIIEKKQPVAFWCNPISGHNTLYWYLQNLGQGPELLIRYENEEAVDDSQLPKDRFSAERLKGVDSTLKIQPAELGDSAVYLCASSDTLPGQVIIAKNIQYFGAGTRLSVL.

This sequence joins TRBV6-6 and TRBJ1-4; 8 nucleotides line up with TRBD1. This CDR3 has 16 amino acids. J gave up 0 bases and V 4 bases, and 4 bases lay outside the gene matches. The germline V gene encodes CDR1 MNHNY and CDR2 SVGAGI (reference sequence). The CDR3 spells CASSLQGATTNEKLFF. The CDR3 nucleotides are TGTGCCAGCAGTTTGCAGGGGGCGACAACTAATGAAAAACTGTTTTTT.

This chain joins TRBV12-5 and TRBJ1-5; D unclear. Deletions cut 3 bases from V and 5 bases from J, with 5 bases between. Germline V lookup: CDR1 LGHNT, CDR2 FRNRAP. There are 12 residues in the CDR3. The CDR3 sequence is CASGLADQPQHF. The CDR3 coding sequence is TGTGCTAGTGGTTTAGCTGATCAGCCCCAGCATTTT.